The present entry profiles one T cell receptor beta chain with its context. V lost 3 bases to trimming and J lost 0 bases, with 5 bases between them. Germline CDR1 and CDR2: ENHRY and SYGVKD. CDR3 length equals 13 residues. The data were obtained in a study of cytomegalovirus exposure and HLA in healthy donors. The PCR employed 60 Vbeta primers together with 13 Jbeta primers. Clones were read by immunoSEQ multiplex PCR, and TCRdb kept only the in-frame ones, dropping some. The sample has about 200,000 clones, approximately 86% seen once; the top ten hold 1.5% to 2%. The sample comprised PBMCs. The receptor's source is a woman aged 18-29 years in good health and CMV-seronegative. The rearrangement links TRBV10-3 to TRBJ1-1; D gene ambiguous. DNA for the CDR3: TGTGCCATCAGTGACGGGGTGAACACTGAAGCTTTCTTT. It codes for CAISDGVNTEAFF.